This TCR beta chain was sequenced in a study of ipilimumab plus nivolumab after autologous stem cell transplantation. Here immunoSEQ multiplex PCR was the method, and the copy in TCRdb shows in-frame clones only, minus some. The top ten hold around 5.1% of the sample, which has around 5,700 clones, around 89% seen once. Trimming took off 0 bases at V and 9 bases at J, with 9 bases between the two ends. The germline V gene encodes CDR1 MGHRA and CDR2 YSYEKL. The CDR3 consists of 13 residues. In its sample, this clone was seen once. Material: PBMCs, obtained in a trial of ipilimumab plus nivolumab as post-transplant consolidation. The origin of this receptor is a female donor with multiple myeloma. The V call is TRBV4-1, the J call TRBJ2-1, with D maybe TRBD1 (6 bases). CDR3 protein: CASSQDRGGEQFF. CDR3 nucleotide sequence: TGCGCCAGCAGCCAAGACCGAGGGGGTGAGCAGTTCTTC.